The TCR beta chain under discussion was sequenced for a study of blood T cell repertoires in COVID-19. Method: immunoSEQ multiplex PCR; TCRdb's copy keeps in-frame clones and lacks some. In the table there are 250,000 to 350,000 clones, about 93% of which are singletons. The CDR3 length is 16 residues. Between the trimmed V and J ends, which lost 3 bases and 6 bases, there was a span of 17 bases. CDR1 is LNHDA, CDR2 SQIVND, per germline (reference sequence). This chain links TRBV19 with TRBJ1-4; D not resolved. The origin of this receptor is a woman younger than 45 who had recovered from COVID-19. Sequenced material: PBMCs or T cells enriched from blood (not recorded which). The CDR3 DNA reads as TGTGCCAGTAGTATGAACTCGGCAAGGCAGGATGAAAAACTGTTTTTT. As protein: CASSMNSARQDEKLFF. The full variable domain, with the rest looked up from reference TRBV19 and TRBJ1-4, is DGGITQSPKYLFRKEGQNVTLSCEQNLNHDAMYWYRQDPGQGLRLIYYSQIVNDFQKGDIAEGYSVSREKKESFPLTVTSAQKNPTAFYLCASSMNSARQDEKLFFGSGTQLSVL.